This T cell receptor beta chain was recovered during a study of neurological immune-mediated disorders. Study observations and caveats: The repertoires of 18 of 34 multiple sclerosis patients were placed by phylogenetic grouping in a single related-CDR3 cluster, which may be a signature.

This clonotype has a count of ten or more. Its antigen is not known. V lost 5 bases, J lost 7 bases, and 18 bases lay in between. Germline V gene lookup returns CDR1 SGHTA and CDR2 FQGTGA. The CDR3 loop spans 14 amino acids. The output of every sequencing run exceeded 190 million TCR-beta sequences, derived from 15-18 subjects. Each CDR3 protein is one row after TCRdb ran MiXCR on the 5' RACE reads. The sample holds around 94,000 distinct CDR3 sequences, roughly 3.5% seen once. V gene TRBV7-3 combines with J gene TRBJ2-7; D possibly corresponds to TRBD2 (5 bases). This sequence originates from a young woman with multiple sclerosis. Specimen: PBMCs. The CDR3 DNA sequence: TGTGCCAGCAGCCTCTCGGCGGGCCCTCTGGAGCAGTACTTC. Its protein is CASSLSAGPLEQYF.